This TCR beta chain was recovered during a study of neurological immune-mediated disorders. For the study at large: Relapsing-remitting patients made up most of the 34 multiple sclerosis patients, and secondary progressive patients made up 3.

CDR1 and CDR2 (germline): SQVTM, ANQGSEA. The CDR3 is 12 amino acids long, termini counted. Study results and limitations: Healthy controls had more TCR clonal expansion than multiple sclerosis, which showed the least, whereas HTLV-1-associated myelopathy showed the most. Association of the multiple sclerosis repertoire cluster with clinical or MRI features was not observed for any feature.

5'RACE employing 10-nucleotide random UMIs yielded the cDNA. TCRdb re-called the 5' RACE reads with MiXCR, one entry per CDR3 protein. The sample records approximately 59,000 distinct CDR3 sequences, more than 4.5% being singletons. This clonotype was detected many times. The antigen is unknown. The DNA is omitted, as the CDR3 cannot be located on it reliably, and the CDR3 follows TCRdb's listing. The sequenced material came from PBMCs. The origin of this receptor is a human donor with multiple sclerosis. The donor label of this sample is uncertain. The V and J genes are TRBV29-1 and TRBJ2-3; the table's D call TRBD1 went unverified against the DNA. This chain's CDR3 is CSVERVGTGIYF.